A selection of T cell receptor beta chains follows, all from one sample in a study of T cell responses to AZD1222 COVID-19 vaccine. Assay: immunoSEQ multiplex PCR; the TCRdb copy retains only in-frame clones and omits some. Among roughly 130,000 clones listed, roughly 93% were seen once. The sample consisted of peripheral blood, taken on day 0 of AZD1222 vaccination. The source is an adult in good health. CDR3s include the opening cysteine and the closing phenylalanine or tryptophan. Each record gives: V gene, J gene, CDR3 protein.

V: TRBV18
J: TRBJ2-1
CDR3: CASSRASGSSYGYNEQFF

V: TRBV6-6
J: TRBJ1-1
CDR3: CASSYSPDWHEAFF

V: TRBV9
J: TRBJ2-1
CDR3: CASSVDWRGANEQFF

V: TRBV7-2
J: TRBJ2-1
CDR3: CASSFLASYNEQFF

V: TRBV7-6
J: TRBJ2-7
CDR3: CASSLGGGMYEQYF

V: TRBV4-1
J: TRBJ2-5
CDR3: CASSQAISGGETQYF

V: TRBV28
J: TRBJ2-1
CDR3: CASSLAGALDEQFF

V: TRBV19
J: TRBJ2-3
CDR3: CASTITSGSTDTQYF

V: TRBV30
J: TRBJ2-5
CDR3: CAWRPAGQETQYF

V: TRBV6-6
J: TRBJ2-3
CDR3: CASSRSPSGSLTDTQYF

V: TRBV9
J: TRBJ2-7
CDR3: CASSLDQTYEQYF

V: TRBV6-5
J: TRBJ2-3
CDR3: CASSSRLAGGRHTQYF

V: TRBV27
J: TRBJ2-5
CDR3: CASSLGETQYF

V: TRBV5-5
J: TRBJ2-1
CDR3: CASSLDPGQGREQFF

V: TRBV19
J: TRBJ2-2
CDR3: CASSWLGQGPSSGRKSTGELFF

V: TRBV11-2
J: TRBJ2-7
CDR3: CASSYSGGELDEQYF

V: TRBV11-3
J: TRBJ2-1
CDR3: CASSLSPGLANPNEQFF

V: TRBV3-1/TRBV3-2
J: TRBJ2-1
CDR3: CASSRDRQGAYNEQFF

V: TRBV13
J: TRBJ1-1
CDR3: CASSIRANTEAFF

V: TRBV2
J: TRBJ2-1
CDR3: CARGDSGANEQFF

V: TRBV28
J: TRBJ1-1
CDR3: CASRAKGHTEAFF

V: TRBV19
J: TRBJ1-4
CDR3: CASTVWGDREKLFF

V: TRBV2
J: TRBJ1-2
CDR3: CAIPGQGANYGYTF

V: TRBV10-3
J: TRBJ1-2
CDR3: CAIRADSSNYGYTF

V: TRBV25-1
J: TRBJ2-2
CDR3: CASSSGFGGELFF

V: TRBV3-1/TRBV3-2
J: TRBJ2-1
CDR3: CASSQGYNEQFF

V: TRBV28
J: TRBJ2-7
CDR3: CASRETGGKAYEQYF

V: TRBV28
J: TRBJ1-4
CDR3: CASSSPNEKLFF

V: TRBV28
J: TRBJ1-1
CDR3: CASSQGFGEAFF

V: TRBV12-3/TRBV12-4
J: TRBJ1-1
CDR3: CASTIAGTEAFF

V: TRBV11-2
J: TRBJ1-1
CDR3: CASSSGQGNTEAFF

V: TRBV19
J: TRBJ1-2
CDR3: CASRRGRGDYGYTF

V: TRBV7-2
J: TRBJ2-1
CDR3: CASSLTPPNEQFF

V: TRBV28
J: TRBJ2-1
CDR3: CASISAGASEQFF

V: TRBV5-1
J: TRBJ2-7
CDR3: CASSLGGWTTRDEQYF

V: TRBV19
J: TRBJ1-5
CDR3: CASRMDGRNQPQHF

V: TRBV29-1
J: TRBJ1-1
CDR3: CSVGAGVSEAFF

V: TRBV5-1
J: TRBJ1-6
CDR3: CASSPRGGLNSPLHF

V: TRBV20-1
J: TRBJ2-5
CDR3: CSARSQETQYF

V: TRBV2
J: TRBJ2-1
CDR3: CASRPTSGMNNEQFF